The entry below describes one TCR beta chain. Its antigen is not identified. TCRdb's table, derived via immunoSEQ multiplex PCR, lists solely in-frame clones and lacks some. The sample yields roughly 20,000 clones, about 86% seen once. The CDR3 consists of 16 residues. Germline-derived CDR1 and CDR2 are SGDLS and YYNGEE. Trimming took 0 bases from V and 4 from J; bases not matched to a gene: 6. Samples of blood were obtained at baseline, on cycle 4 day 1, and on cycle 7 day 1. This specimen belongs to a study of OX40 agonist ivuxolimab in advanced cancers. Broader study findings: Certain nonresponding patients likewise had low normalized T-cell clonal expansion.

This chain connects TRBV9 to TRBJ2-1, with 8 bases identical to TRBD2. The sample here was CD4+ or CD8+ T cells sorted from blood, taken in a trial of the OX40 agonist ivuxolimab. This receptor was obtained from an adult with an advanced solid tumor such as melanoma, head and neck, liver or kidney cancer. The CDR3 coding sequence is TGTGCCAGCAGCGTAGGCTTTAGCGGGAAGTACAATGAGCAGTTCTTC. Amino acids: CASSVGFSGKYNEQFF.